Below, 5 T cell receptor beta chains from the same sample are listed, as sequenced in a study of technical replicates of blood from a few donors. Some clones are missing from TCRdb's copy, which holds only in-frame ones; the method was immunoSEQ multiplex PCR. The sample lists 11,000 to 15,000 clones, less than 90% occurring once. The specimen was PBMCs. The receptors were gathered from a human donor in good health.

This clone appeared a single time. J is TRBJ1-5 and V is TRBV5-6; D is unclear. Germline V gives CDR1 SGHDT, CDR2 YYEEEE. V was pared by 0 bases and J by 8 bases, with 15 bases between. CDR3 length equals 15 residues. The CDR3 DNA follows: TGTGCCAGCAGCTTGGGTCCGAGCCTCCCGAAGCCCCAGCATTTT. As protein: CASSLGPSLPKPQHF.

The chain recombines TRBV5-1 with TRBJ2-5; D may be TRBD2 (6 bases). This CDR3 contains 14 residues. Germline V gene data show CDR1 as SGHRS and CDR2 as YFSETQ. V was pared by 3 bases and J by 2 bases, with 11 bases between. The CDR3 reads CASSSGLNQETQYF. In nucleotides, the CDR3 is TGCGCCAGCAGCTCGGGACTGAATCAAGAGACCCAGTACTTC.

This chain links TRBV6-4 with TRBJ2-3; 8 bases map to TRBD2. CDR1 is MRHNA and CDR2 is SNTAGT in the germline V gene. The V and J ends lost 0 bases and 2 bases, in that order; junction bases with no gene match: 1. The CDR3 has 15 residues. CDR3 DNA sequence: TGTGCCAGCAGTGACTCAGCGGGAGCCACAGATACGCAGTATTTT. Its protein is CASSDSAGATDTQYF.

V gene TRBV6-5 combines with J gene TRBJ2-3; TRBD2 might be the D (6 bases). The germline CDR1 and CDR2 sequences are MNHEY and SVGAGI. Trimming pared 6 bases from V and 3 bases from J, leaving 16 bases between. CDR3 length: 15 amino acids. The CDR3 DNA sequence: TGTGCCAGCAGACCCGGGAGAGGTGGGACAGATACGCAGTATTTT. Amino acid sequence: CASRPGRGGTDTQYF.

The chain combines TRBV5-8 with TRBJ2-7; D might be TRBD1 (5 bases). The CDR3 is made up of 19 amino acids. The V and J ends lost 1 base and 1 base respectively, with 24 bases between them. CDR1 SGHTS and CDR2 YDEGEE come from the germline V gene. Here the CDR3 reads CASSLLSGSWQGASYEQYF. CDR3 sequence (DNA): TGTGCCAGCAGCTTGTTGTCTGGCAGTTGGCAGGGCGCTTCCTACGAGCAGTACTTC.